This record looks at one T cell receptor beta chain sequence and its context. Its antigen is undetermined. The data were taken from a study of cytomegalovirus exposure and HLA in healthy donors. Overall study findings and caveats: Researchers counted around 180 TCR beta chains as cytomegalovirus-associated. Analyzed later, association rates of TCRs varied across HLA loci, with DRB1 most and HLA-C fewest.

The study ran its PCR with 60 Vbeta and 13 Jbeta primers. Profiled with immunoSEQ multiplex PCR; TCRdb holds only in-frame clones, not every one. The sample yields tens of thousands of clones, less than 80% seen once. The TCR comes from a boy between 5 and 17 years old in good health and CMV-seropositive. Sequencing used PBMCs.

CDR3: CASSPAVPGHHTEAFF. The CDR3 bases are TGCGCCAGCAGCCCAGCCGTCCCGGGACATCACACTGAAGCTTTCTTT. V gene TRBV4-1 combines with J gene TRBJ1-1; maybe TRBD1 (6 bases). The CDR3 is made up of 16 amino acids. V was trimmed by 4 bases and J by 3 bases, leaving 18 bases between them. Germline V gene data show CDR1 as MGHRA and CDR2 as YSYEKL.